This TCR beta chain was retrieved from a study of human CD8 memory T cell subsets. It was UMI-labeled 5' RACE by which the TCR beta libraries were made. TCRdb reprocessed the 5' RACE reads; each CDR3 protein has one entry and no DNA is given. This repertoire includes some 10,000 distinct CDR3 sequences. Study-level results: Stem-like memory T cells matched precursor exhausted T cells in high diversity, which effector memory cells lacked.

A remark on this clonotype: As yet, its antigen is unknown.

TPEX cells, early memory CD8+ T cells with exhausted-like traits, were CCR7+ PD-1+ TIGIT+. It was negative magnetic separation that enriched the total CD8+ T cells. The source of the RNA was duplicate vials containing some 150,000 sorted CD8+ T cells for each subset. The CDR3 is made up of 12 amino acids. Germline values: CDR1 SGHAT, CDR2 FQNNGV. This TCR derives from a human donor in good health. Source material: CD8+ T cells from PBMCs. The chain carries TRBV11-2 and TRBJ2-7. This CDR3 is CASSLSYSEQYF.